This T cell receptor (beta chain) was sequenced during a study of blood T cell repertoires in COVID-19. The overall study: The United States, Italy and Spain provided the acute and convalescent COVID-19 samples. Sample material is recorded as cDNA or gDNA derived from T cells, B-cell-depleted T cells, or PBMCs.

Per the original methods: Estimation of nucleated cell counts relied on the amplification of reference gene primers. Some clones are missing from TCRdb's copy, which holds only in-frame ones; the method was immunoSEQ multiplex PCR. V and J calls and clone size come straight from that table; D and trimming were deduced from the DNA. This sample yields about 69,000 clones, of which more than 70% are seen a single time; roughly 50% belongs to the top ten. Looked up from germline, CDR1 is MNHEY and CDR2 is SVGAGI. V trimming: 3 bases; J trimming: 2 bases; junction bases outside the gene matches: 5. CDR3 length equals 15 residues.

The sequencing sample was made of peripheral blood. The TCR was taken from a human donor in a cohort sampled during active COVID-19. The chain couples TRBV6-5 to TRBJ2-5; TRBD2 matches at 8 bases. CDR3 amino acids: CASSYNSGDQETQYF. CDR3 coding DNA: TGTGCCAGCAGTTATAATAGCGGGGATCAAGAGACCCAGTACTTC.